This TCR beta chain comes out of a study of CD8 T cells in ankylosing spondylitis. Findings and caveats of the study: There were earlier reports of some motif variants in reactive arthritis synovial fluid and blood. For ankylosing spondylitis blood, a TCR beta motif of about eight highly homologous variants appeared characteristic. Those disease-linked clones were CD8+; they were also relatively rare in peripheral blood.

This clonotype was recorded at least ten times. Its specificity is unknown. 5'-RACE, quantitative and with molecular barcodes, yielded the TCR beta libraries. Each CDR3 protein is one row after TCRdb ran MiXCR on the 5' RACE reads. The sample consists of about 240,000 distinct CDR3 sequences, 7.5% to 9% of them appearing once. Sequencing used blood, either unsorted or a sorted T cell fraction (not recorded which). The source of this sequence is a male donor with ankylosing spondylitis or in good health (not recorded which).

In DNA, the CDR3 is TGTGCCAGCAGTTTAGTCAGCGGGAGTGTGGCAGATACGCAGTATTTT. Amino acids: CASSLVSGSVADTQYF. The chain combines TRBV12-3 or TRBV12-4 with TRBJ2-3; 8 bases are a match to TRBD2. The CDR3 has 16 amino acids. V was clipped by 1 base and J by 4 bases; unmatched bases: 7.